This entry is about one TCR beta chain. Its antigen is undetermined. The sample originates from a study of vaccination and CD4 T cells after COVID-19. For the study at large: Four females and six males made up the convalescents, with two Hispanic. Participants, all vaccine recipients, received two doses of either BNT162b2 or mRNA-1273. SARS-CoV-2, HCoV-NL63, HCoV-OC43 and HCoV-229E supplied the overlapping spike peptides used to stimulate cells.

CD4+ T cells that had been cultured provided DNA sequenced with the Oncomine TCR Beta short-read assay. TCRdb reanalysed the PCR reads using MiXCR and keeps one entry per CDR3 protein. Found here are more than 12,000 distinct CDR3 sequences, 21% of them singletons; the top ten hold 9% to 15%. The treatment was: approximately 11-day PBMC culture with coronavirus spike peptide pools or control peptides (ViraFEST assay). It was with 10 IU/ml IL-2 and approximately 9.7 ug/ml peptide pools that 1.5 million to 2.5 million PBMCs per well were cultured. J lost 5 bases, V lost 3 bases, and 13 bases had no gene match. CDR1 is DFQATT, CDR2 SNEGSKA, per germline (reference sequence). The CDR3 length is 17 residues.

The chain has TRBV20-1 and TRBJ2-1; TRBD2 matches at 10 bases. This TCR came from a human donor who received a COVID-19 vaccine. This specimen was CD4+ T cells from blood, cultured in vitro, taken before SARS-CoV-2 vaccination. Written as DNA, the CDR3 is TGCAGTGCTAGCTTTCCTAGCGGGGGCCGGGGAAACAATGAGCAGTTCTTC. Its protein product is CSASFPSGGRGNNEQFF.